Following are 12 T cell receptor beta chains from one sample sequenced in a study of T cells in Graves' hyperthyroidism and ophthalmopathy. Amplification of TCR beta CDR3 regions was performed using RNA transcripts as template. Researchers ran a first-round RT-PCR on the TCR CDR3 using the HTBI primer set. TCRdb processed the multiplex PCR reads anew with MiXCR; each CDR3 protein has one entry. The data show roughly 750,000 distinct CDR3 sequences, about a sixth seen once. Material for sequencing was blood. All receptors derive from a man aged 18 to 29 with Graves' hyperthyroidism.

This clonotype has ten or more counts. The chain has TRBV7-2 and TRBJ2-5; D is possibly TRBD2 (5 bases). Trimming removed 3 bases at V and 2 bases at J, with 13 bases between. Germline assignment: CDR1 SGHTA and CDR2 FQGNSA. This CDR3 contains 15 residues. CDR3 amino acids: CASSFDRGLQETQYF. The DNA of the CDR3 is TGTGCCAGCAGCTTCGACCGCGGACTGCAAGAGACCCAGTACTTC.

This clonotype came up many times. The V gene is TRBV28, the J gene TRBJ1-1; D is undetermined. With 3 bases removed from V and 5 bases from J, the gap between germline ends came to 10 bases. The CDR3 is made up of 13 amino acids. Germline V gene sequence: CDR1 MDHEN, CDR2 SYDVKM. DNA for the CDR3: TGTGCCAGCAGTTTGGTACTGAGGACTGAAGCTTTCTTT. Its protein is CASSLVLRTEAFF. The variable domain in full, with the rest retrieved from reference TRBV28 and TRBJ1-1, is DVKVTQSSRYLVKRTGEKVFLECVQDMDHENMFWYRQDPGLGLRLIYFSYDVKMKEKGDIPEGYSVSREKKERFSLILESASTNQTSMYLCASSLVLRTEAFFGQGTRLTVV.

This clonotype came up a few times. The rearrangement uses TRBV9 and TRBJ2-1; 7 positions match TRBD1. The germline V gene encodes CDR1 SGDLS and CDR2 YYNGEE. The CDR3 is made up of 19 amino acids. With 0 bases clipped from V and 5 bases from J, the junction kept 17 bases outside the gene matches. The CDR3 loop reads CASSVGVWPSPRGHNEQFF. Here the CDR3 DNA reads TGTGCCAGCAGCGTAGGGGTGTGGCCTAGCCCGAGGGGGCACAATGAGCAGTTCTTC.

In the case of this clonotype: This sequence may be a read error, since a much larger clone differs from it by one base. The V and J genes are TRBV29-1 and TRBJ2-7, with TRBD1 as a possible D gene (5 bases). Per the germline V gene, CDR1 is SQVTM and CDR2 is ANQGSEA. The CDR3 is made up of 13 amino acids. The CDR3 reads CSVAGAGWNERYF. In DNA, the CDR3 is TGCAGCGTTGCGGGTGCAGGGTGGAACGAGCGGTACTTC.

This clonotype was found many times. This rearrangement joins TRBV7-3 to TRBJ2-7; D gene ambiguous. Germline CDR1 is SGHTA and CDR2 is FQGTGA. The CDR3 spans 14 residues. V lost 1 base, J lost 0 bases, and 7 bases lay in between. CDR3 sequence reads: CASSLKSPSYEQYF. CDR3 bases: TGTGCCAGCAGCTTAAAGTCACCCTCCTACGAGCAGTACTTC.

Turning to this clonotype: A single base separates this from a much larger clone, so it may be a read error. The V gene is TRBV7-2, the J gene TRBJ2-1, with no clear D. The germline V gene has CDR1 SGHTA and CDR2 FQGNSA. The CDR3 is made up of 17 amino acids. Written as DNA, the CDR3 is TGTGTCAGCAGCTTAGCTCCAGTTACCCGCTCCTACAATGAGCAGTTCTTC. Translated: CVSSLAPVTRSYNEQFF.

The rearrangement links TRBV5-1 to TRBJ2-7; 8 bases match TRBD2. The germline V gene encodes CDR1 SGHRS and CDR2 YFSETQ. CDR3 length equals 16 residues. Germline trimming cut 4 bases from V and 8 bases from J; bases unmatched to any gene: 17. As DNA, the CDR3 is TGCGCCAGCAGCCGCACTAGCGGCGAGAAAGGCCCCCAGCAGTACTTC. Its translation: CASSRTSGEKGPQQYF.

The chain has TRBV12-3 or TRBV12-4 and TRBJ1-5; D perhaps matches TRBD1 (6 bases). Deletions cut 5 bases from V and 3 bases from J, with 14 bases between. CDR3 length equals 15 residues. The CDR3 protein is CASSHRRGVNQPQHF. The CDR3 region has the DNA TGTGCCAGCAGTCACAGAAGGGGGGTCAATCAGCCCCAGCATTTT.

Comment on this clonotype: One base away lies a much larger clone, so this may be a sequencing read error. The chain recombines TRBV10-3 with TRBJ2-3; possibly TRBD2 for D (6 bases). From germline, CDR1 is ENHRY and CDR2 SYGVKD. This CDR3 is built from 14 residues. Trimming took off 8 bases at V and 2 bases at J, with 14 bases between the two ends. CDR3 in DNA: TGTGCCATCGTGGCGGGAAAACCCACAGATACGCAGTATTTT. Translated, it gives CAIVAGKPTDTQYF.

The V call is TRBV11-1, the J call TRBJ2-3; 11 bases map to TRBD2. The junction had 4 bases not matched to a gene; V was cut back by 3 bases and J by 2 bases. Germline V gene sequence: CDR1 SGHAT, CDR2 FQDESV (reference sequence). The CDR3 sequence is 16 residues long. The CDR3 bases are TGTGCCAGCAGCTTCCTAGCGGGAGGATTCACAGATACGCAGTATTTT. Translated: CASSFLAGGFTDTQYF.

This clonotype was found many times. The chain couples TRBV2 to TRBJ2-7; D ambiguous. V was trimmed by 11 bases and J by 0 bases, leaving 14 bases between them. From germline, CDR1 is SNHLY and CDR2 FYNNEI. This CDR3 spans 13 amino acids. The CDR3 DNA follows: TGTGCCGGGCGAAGGGCAGGCTCCTACGAGCAGTACTTC. Translated: CAGRRAGSYEQYF. Looking up the rest from reference TRBV2 and TRBJ2-7 gives the full variable domain: EPEVTQTPSHQVTQMGQEVILRCVPISNHLYFYWYRQILGQKVEFLVSFYNNEISEKSEIFDDQFSVERPDGSNFTLKIRSTKLEDSAMYFCAGRRAGSYEQYFGPGTRLTVT.

CDR3 sequence (DNA): TGTGCCAGCAGACTAGCACGGATCGGGGTTCAAGAGACCCAGTACTTC. It yields the protein CASRLARIGVQETQYF. J is TRBJ2-5 and V is TRBV7-9, with a weak D call TRBD2 (6 bases). V was cut by 6 bases and J by 2 bases, with 19 bases left in between. From germline, CDR1 is SEHNR and CDR2 FQNEAQ (reference sequence). The CDR3 contains 16 residues.